The rows below give T cell receptor beta chains drawn from one sample of a study of siplizumab effects on memory and regulatory T cells. The repertoire was sequenced with immunoSEQ multiplex PCR; TCRdb's copy has only in-frame clones and lacks some. There are approximately 50,000 clones in the sample; 93% occur only once, and roughly 15% lies in the top ten. Source material: CD8+ T cells sorted from blood. The receptors here all came from a human donor in good health. Each CDR3 is given with its conserved first and last residue. A D gene is named only where the DNA matches it firmly. Expanded clones are given a class, and other clones once, few, many or no size at all.

V: TRBV5-1; J: TRBJ1-2; D: TRBD1; size: -; DNA: TGCGCCAGCAGCTTGGTCGGGACAGGGGACGGCTGGGGCTACACCTTC; CDR3: CASSLVGTGDGWGYTF
V: TRBV6-5; J: TRBJ2-5; D: -; size: -; DNA: TGTGCCAGCAGTTACTCGGGGGAGACCCAGTACTTC; CDR3: CASSYSGETQYF
V: TRBV10-3; J: TRBJ2-2; D: -; size: -; DNA: TGTGCCATCAGGGGAGATACCGGGGAGCTGTTTTTT; CDR3: CAIRGDTGELFF
V: TRBV30; J: TRBJ1-3; D: -; size: -; DNA: TGTGCCTGGGCCTTGGGGATCGGAAACACCATATATTTT; CDR3: CAWALGIGNTIYF
V: TRBV14; J: TRBJ2-2; D: TRBD1; size: -; DNA: TGTGCCAGCAGCCACAGACAGGGGGCTGGCGGGGAGCTGTTTTTT; CDR3: CASSHRQGAGGELFF
V: TRBV27; J: TRBJ1-5; D: -; size: -; DNA: TGTGCCAGCAGTTTAACGGACAATTATCAGCCCCAGCATTTT; CDR3: CASSLTDNYQPQHF
V: TRBV28; J: TRBJ2-2; D: -; size: -; DNA: TGTGCCAGCAGCAACACCCCACAGGGAACCGGGGAGCTGTTTTTT; CDR3: CASSNTPQGTGELFF
V: TRBV14; J: TRBJ2-7; D: TRBD1; size: -; DNA: TGTGCCAGCAGCTTAAGACAGGGTTATGTTGGCGAGCAGTACTTC; CDR3: CASSLRQGYVGEQYF
V: TRBV7-9; J: TRBJ2-7; D: TRBD2; size: -; DNA: TGTGCCAGCAGCCGGACTAGCGGGAGGACCTACGAGCAGTACTTC; CDR3: CASSRTSGRTYEQYF
V: TRBV6-1; J: TRBJ1-2; D: -; size: -; DNA: TGTGCCAGCCTCCACTGGGTTTCGTCCTTC; CDR3: CASLHWVSSF
V: TRBV6-1; J: TRBJ1-1; D: -; size: -; DNA: TGTGCCAGCAGTGAAGCGCCGGGCACTGAAGCTTTCTTT; CDR3: CASSEAPGTEAFF
V: TRBV6-1; J: TRBJ2-7; D: -; size: -; DNA: TGTGCCAGCGGGACTGGGTCTCCTTACGAGCAGTACTTC; CDR3: CASGTGSPYEQYF
V: TRBV13; J: TRBJ2-5; D: -; size: -; DNA: TGTGCCAGCAGTCCCCCCGAGGGGGGAGAGACCCAGTACTTC; CDR3: CASSPPEGGETQYF
V: TRBV7-9; J: TRBJ2-7; D: TRBD2; size: -; DNA: TGTGCCAGCAGCTACGGAGCGGGACGTAACTACGAGCAGTACTTC; CDR3: CASSYGAGRNYEQYF
V: TRBV4-1; J: TRBJ2-3; D: -; size: -; DNA: TGCGCCAGCAGCCAAGATCCCCTCGTGGGCGGGCGCACAGATACGCAGTATTTT; CDR3: CASSQDPLVGGRTDTQYF
V: TRBV5-8; J: TRBJ1-4; D: -; size: -; DNA: TGTGCCAGCAGCTTGTATCGGGAGAATGAAAAACTGTTTTTT; CDR3: CASSLYRENEKLFF
V: TRBV2; J: TRBJ2-1; D: -; size: few; DNA: TGTGCCAGCCGGGGTTTCAATGAGCAGTTCTTC; CDR3: CASRGFNEQFF
V: TRBV28; J: TRBJ2-4; D: TRBD1; size: -; DNA: TGTGCCAGCAGTACCGTAAGACAGGGGGCCTGGGTGGCCAAAAACATTCAGTACTTC; CDR3: CASSTVRQGAWVAKNIQYF
V: TRBV29-1; J: TRBJ1-2; D: -; size: once; DNA: TGCAGCGGGTGGGACTCCCAACTCTATGGCTACACCTTC; CDR3: CSGWDSQLYGYTF
V: TRBV7-9; J: TRBJ2-2; D: -; size: -; DNA: TGTGCCAGCAGCTTTATTCCCGGGGACCTTACCGGGGAGCTGTTTTTT; CDR3: CASSFIPGDLTGELFF
V: TRBV6-6; J: TRBJ2-1; D: TRBD1; size: -; DNA: TGTGCCAGCAATAACGACGGGACAGGGAACAATGAGCAGTTCTTC; CDR3: CASNNDGTGNNEQFF
V: TRBV27; J: TRBJ2-3; D: TRBD2; size: -; DNA: TGTGCCACCTCGCTAGGACTAGCGAACACAGATACGCAGTATTTT; CDR3: CATSLGLANTDTQYF
V: TRBV6-5; J: TRBJ2-7; D: TRBD1; size: -; DNA: TGTGCCAGCAGTGCTGGGACAGGGGCAAGCGAGCAGTACTTC; CDR3: CASSAGTGASEQYF
V: TRBV14; J: TRBJ2-5; D: -; size: once; DNA: TGTGCCAGCAGCCAAGTGAATAGCCCCCAAGAGACCCAGTACTTC; CDR3: CASSQVNSPQETQYF
V: TRBV7-9; J: TRBJ1-2; D: -; size: -; DNA: TGTGCCAGCAGACCCCCGGGGGAAAATGGCTACACCTTC; CDR3: CASRPPGENGYTF
V: TRBV6-1; J: TRBJ2-7; D: -; size: -; DNA: TGTGCCAGCAGTGAGAACGGACACTACGAGCAGTACTTC; CDR3: CASSENGHYEQYF
V: TRBV19; J: TRBJ2-7; D: -; size: -; DNA: TGTGCCAGTAGTTTCTCAGTTCTCGGTGGCGCACGCTACGAGCAGTACTTC; CDR3: CASSFSVLGGARYEQYF
V: TRBV28; J: TRBJ1-5; D: -; size: -; DNA: TGTGCCAGCAGTTTAGAGGGAGGTAATCAGCCCCAGCATTTT; CDR3: CASSLEGGNQPQHF
V: TRBV13; J: TRBJ2-1; D: TRBD2; size: -; DNA: TGTGCCAGCAGCCCACTACTAGCGGGTACGAAATCAGACAATGAGCAGTTCTTC; CDR3: CASSPLLAGTKSDNEQFF
V: TRBV19; J: TRBJ2-2; D: -; size: -; DNA: TGTGCCAGTAGTATAGATGGCGAGTCCGGGGAGCTGTTTTTT; CDR3: CASSIDGESGELFF
V: TRBV5-5; J: TRBJ2-7; D: TRBD1; size: -; DNA: TGTGCCAGCAGCTTGGTGGACAGGGGGACCTACGAGCAGTACTTC; CDR3: CASSLVDRGTYEQYF
V: TRBV6-5; J: TRBJ1-1; D: TRBD1; size: -; DNA: TGTGCCAGCAGTACCCCGACAGGGGGCTTTGCTGAAGCTTTCTTT; CDR3: CASSTPTGGFAEAFF
V: TRBV4-2; J: TRBJ2-7; D: -; size: -; DNA: TGTGCCAGCAGCCAAGGATCCGGGTCCGAGCAGTACTTC; CDR3: CASSQGSGSEQYF
V: TRBV5-4; J: TRBJ2-5; D: -; size: -; DNA: TGTGCCAGCACCGTTTGGCGAAACCCAGGAGAGACCCAGTACTTC; CDR3: CASTVWRNPGETQYF
V: TRBV5-1; J: TRBJ2-1; D: -; size: -; DNA: TGCGCCAGCAGCTCCCTCCCCTACAATGAGCAGTTCTTC; CDR3: CASSSLPYNEQFF
V: TRBV6-5; J: TRBJ2-7; D: -; size: -; DNA: TGTGCCAGCAGTTCAGCAGGGCTCTACGAGCAGTACTTC; CDR3: CASSSAGLYEQYF
V: TRBV4-1; J: TRBJ2-3; D: -; size: -; DNA: TGCGCCAGCAGCCAAGGCCACTACCCCACAGATACGCAGTATTTT; CDR3: CASSQGHYPTDTQYF
V: TRBV14; J: TRBJ2-7; D: TRBD2; size: -; DNA: TGTGCCAGCAGCCAAGATCGAGTCAAACCGGGAGGGCCGTACGAGCAGTACTTC; CDR3: CASSQDRVKPGGPYEQYF
V: TRBV5-1; J: TRBJ2-1; D: -; size: -; DNA: TGCGCCAGCAGCTTGGGGGGCGGAGGATATGGGCAGTTCTTC; CDR3: CASSLGGGGYGQFF
V: TRBV27; J: TRBJ2-1; D: -; size: -; DNA: TGTGCCAGCAGTTTTTATGGCCGGAGCTCCTACAATGAGCAGTTCTTC; CDR3: CASSFYGRSSYNEQFF
V: TRBV5-1; J: TRBJ2-2; D: -; size: -; DNA: TGCGCCAGCAGCTCCTCACACGGGGAGCTGTTTTTT; CDR3: CASSSSHGELFF
V: TRBV7-2; J: TRBJ2-1; D: TRBD1; size: -; DNA: TGTGCCAGCAGCACGACAGGGTACAACCTCTTTTACAATGAGCAGTTCTTC; CDR3: CASSTTGYNLFYNEQFF
V: TRBV7-6; J: TRBJ2-7; D: -; size: -; DNA: TGTGCCAGCAGCTTAGGGCAGCCGTACTCCTACGAGCAGTACTTC; CDR3: CASSLGQPYSYEQYF
V: TRBV9; J: TRBJ2-7; D: -; size: -; DNA: TGTGCCAGCAGCGTAGCGGGTTCCTACGAGCAGTACTTC; CDR3: CASSVAGSYEQYF
V: TRBV9; J: TRBJ2-1; D: -; size: -; DNA: TGTGCCAGCAGCGTAGATCACACGGGCGAGCAGTTCTTC; CDR3: CASSVDHTGEQFF
V: TRBV9; J: TRBJ2-1; D: TRBD2; size: -; DNA: TGTGCCAGCAGCGTAGCTACTAGCGGTTCTTCCTACAATGAGCAGTTCTTC; CDR3: CASSVATSGSSYNEQFF
V: TRBV2; J: TRBJ2-3; D: -; size: -; DNA: TGTGCCAGCAGTGACTTACTCGCCTCCGGAGATACGCAGTATTTT; CDR3: CASSDLLASGDTQYF
V: TRBV27; J: TRBJ2-7; D: TRBD2; size: -; DNA: TGTGCCAGCAGCGGCGGGAGGGATAACTACGAGCAGTACTTC; CDR3: CASSGGRDNYEQYF
V: TRBV5-6; J: TRBJ2-5; D: -; size: -; DNA: TGTGCCAGCAGCGTCCTAGCGTCAGAGACCCAGTACTTC; CDR3: CASSVLASETQYF
V: TRBV7-9; J: TRBJ1-3; D: -; size: -; DNA: TGTGCCAGCAGCTTACGACAGACGGCTGGAAACACCATATATTTT; CDR3: CASSLRQTAGNTIYF
V: TRBV11-2; J: TRBJ2-5; D: -; size: -; DNA: TGTGCCAGCAGCTTAGTAGGGGCAGGGGAGACCCAGTACTTC; CDR3: CASSLVGAGETQYF
V: TRBV27; J: TRBJ1-2; D: -; size: -; DNA: TGTGCCAGCAGTTCCACCGCCCGGGGGGTACATGGCTACACCTTC; CDR3: CASSSTARGVHGYTF
V: TRBV4-1; J: TRBJ1-2; D: TRBD1; size: once; DNA: TGCGCCAGCAGCCCAACAGGGGACTATGGCTACACCTTC; CDR3: CASSPTGDYGYTF
V: TRBV27; J: TRBJ2-7; D: TRBD2; size: -; DNA: TGTGCCAGCAGTTTACGGAGCGCGGGAGTGGGCGAGCAGTACTTC; CDR3: CASSLRSAGVGEQYF
V: TRBV20-1; J: TRBJ2-7; D: -; size: -; DNA: TGCAGTGCACCCACGGGCTACGAGCAGTACTTC; CDR3: CSAPTGYEQYF
V: TRBV5-4; J: TRBJ2-5; D: -; size: -; DNA: TGTGCCAGCAGCTCTATAACACAAGAGACCCAGTACTTC; CDR3: CASSSITQETQYF
V: TRBV11-2; J: TRBJ1-1; D: -; size: -; DNA: TGTGCCAGCAGCTTACGAGGCAGGGCATACACTGAAGCTTTCTTT; CDR3: CASSLRGRAYTEAFF
V: TRBV5-1; J: TRBJ2-3; D: -; size: -; DNA: TGCGCCAGCAGCTTCACGGATACGCAGTATTTT; CDR3: CASSFTDTQYF
V: TRBV7-9; J: TRBJ1-1; D: -; size: -; DNA: TGTGCCAGCAGCCCCCTGCAGGGGAGGAACACTGAAGCTTTCTTT; CDR3: CASSPLQGRNTEAFF
V: TRBV9; J: TRBJ2-7; D: -; size: -; DNA: TGTGCCAGCAGCGTAGCAAGGGGGTACGAGCAGTACTTC; CDR3: CASSVARGYEQYF